This paragraph reports one TCR beta chain. The data originate from a study of CD8 T cells in Susac syndrome. The overall study: When their blood was taken, the Susac syndrome patients had either not yet had any therapy, were taking corticosteroids, or were taking intravenous immunoglobulin alone.

This CDR3 contains 14 residues. The V gene lost 4 bases and the J gene lost 1 base, with 8 bases spanning the gap. CDR1 SGDLS and CDR2 YYNGEE come from the germline V gene. The RNA input was roughly 0.45 to 1 ug, and it was reverse transcribed with random hexamers. Across 54 Vbeta and 13 Jbeta, immunoSEQ multiplex PCR amplified TCR beta CDR3. One entry per CDR3 protein results from TCRdb running MiXCR on the immunoSEQ multiplex PCR reads. The sample has 95,000 to 150,000 distinct CDR3 sequences; around 96% are singletons. Blood CD8+ and CD4+ T cells underwent high-throughput TCR beta sequencing. This TCR was sampled from a human donor with Susac syndrome. Sequenced material: CD4+ T cells from PBMCs. The chain uses TRBV9 and TRBJ2-2; weak D call: TRBD1 (5 bases). Written as DNA, the CDR3 is TGTGCCAGCAGCAAAGGACAGAACACCGGGGAGCTGTTTTTT. Translating gives CASSKGQNTGELFF.